This T cell receptor (beta chain) originates from a study of cytomegalovirus exposure and HLA in healthy donors. The data were produced by immunoSEQ multiplex PCR, yet TCRdb's version contains in-frame clones alone and is incomplete. The repertoire holds about 250,000 clones, with less than 90% as singletons. Losses at the gene ends were 5 bases for V and 5 bases for J; bases not matched to a gene: 5. The CDR3 is made up of 15 amino acids. CDR1 and CDR2 from the germline V gene are SGHAT and FQNNGV. This clonotype was sampled from a young man in good health and CMV-seropositive. The gene calls are TRBV11-2 and TRBJ1-5; TRBD1 matches at 11 bases. The material sequenced was PBMCs. CDR3 sequence reads: CASSVDRGLDQPQHF. The CDR3 bases are TGTGCCAGCAGCGTGGACAGGGGGCTTGATCAGCCCCAGCATTTT.